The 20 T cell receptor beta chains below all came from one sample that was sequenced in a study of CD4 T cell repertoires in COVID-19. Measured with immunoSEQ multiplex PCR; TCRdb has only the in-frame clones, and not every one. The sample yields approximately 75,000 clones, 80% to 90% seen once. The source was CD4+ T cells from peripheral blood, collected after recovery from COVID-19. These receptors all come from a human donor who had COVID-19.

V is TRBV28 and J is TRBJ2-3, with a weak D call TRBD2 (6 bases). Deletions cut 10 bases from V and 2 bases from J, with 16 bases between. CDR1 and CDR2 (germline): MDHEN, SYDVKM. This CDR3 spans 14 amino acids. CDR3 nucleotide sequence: TGTGCCACCTACCTAGCGAGATACACAGATACGCAGTATTTT. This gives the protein CATYLARYTDTQYF.

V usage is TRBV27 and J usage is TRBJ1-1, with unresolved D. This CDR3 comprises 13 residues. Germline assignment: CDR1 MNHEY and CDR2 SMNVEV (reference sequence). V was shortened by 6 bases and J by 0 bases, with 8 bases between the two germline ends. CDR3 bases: TGTGCCAGCAGGGGGATCCTGAACACTGAAGCTTTCTTT. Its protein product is CASRGILNTEAFF.

The CDR3 region has the DNA TGTGCCAGCAGCCGAGAAGCTGCAGATACGCAGTATTTT. Translated, it gives CASSREAADTQYF. The gene calls are TRBV7-8 and TRBJ2-3; D remains unclear. Germline V gene data show CDR1 as SGHVS and CDR2 as FQNEAQ. Trimming took off 5 bases at V and 4 bases at J, with 10 bases between the two ends. There are 13 residues in the CDR3. The whole variable domain, remainder taken from reference TRBV7-8 and TRBJ2-3, is GAGVSQSPRYKVAKRGQDVALRCDPISGHVSLFWYQQALGQGPEFLTYFQNEAQLDKSGLPSDRFFAERPEGSVSTLKIQRTQQEDSAVYLCASSREAADTQYFGPGTRLTVL.

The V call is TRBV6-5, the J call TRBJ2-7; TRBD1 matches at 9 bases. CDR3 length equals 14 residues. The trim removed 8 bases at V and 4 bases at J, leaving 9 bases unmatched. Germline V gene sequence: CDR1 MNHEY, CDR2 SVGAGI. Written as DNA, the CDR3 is TGTGCCAGCTCGGAACTACAGGGGGCTTACGAGCAGTACTTC. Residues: CASSELQGAYEQYF.

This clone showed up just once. The chain's CDR3 is CASSPLPNQPQHF. In DNA form, the CDR3 reads TGTGCCAGCTCACCTCTCCCCAATCAGCCCCAGCATTTT. V is TRBV18 and J is TRBJ1-5; D not resolved. CDR3 length: 13 residues. V was shortened by 3 bases and J by 3 bases, with 6 bases between the two germline ends. CDR1 is KGHSH, CDR2 LQKENI, per germline. The full variable domain, its missing parts supplied by reference TRBV18 and TRBJ1-5, is NAGVMQNPRHLVRRRGQEARLRCSPMKGHSHVYWYRQLPEEGLKFMVYLQKENIIDESGMPKERFSAEFPKEGPSILRIQQVVRGDSAAYFCASSPLPNQPQHFGDGTRLSIL.

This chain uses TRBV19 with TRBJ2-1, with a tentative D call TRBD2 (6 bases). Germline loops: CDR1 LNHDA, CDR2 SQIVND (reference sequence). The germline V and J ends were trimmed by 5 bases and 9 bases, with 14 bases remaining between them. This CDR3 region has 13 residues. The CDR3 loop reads CASSVQVGGEQFF. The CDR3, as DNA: TGTGCCAGTAGTGTCCAGGTGGGGGGTGAGCAGTTCTTC.

This CDR3 reads CASSYRGGAGELFF. In nucleotides, the CDR3 is TGTGCCAGCAGTTACAGAGGGGGGGCCGGGGAGCTGTTTTTT. V is TRBV6-5 and J is TRBJ2-2, with TRBD2 as a possible D gene (7 bases). Germline CDR1 reads MNHEY; CDR2 reads SVGAGI. V was pared by 2 bases and J by 6 bases, with 10 bases between. CDR3 length equals 14 residues.

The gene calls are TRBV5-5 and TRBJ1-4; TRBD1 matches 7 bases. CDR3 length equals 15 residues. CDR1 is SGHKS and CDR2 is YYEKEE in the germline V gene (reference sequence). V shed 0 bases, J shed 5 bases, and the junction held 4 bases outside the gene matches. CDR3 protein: CASSLAGTENEKLFF. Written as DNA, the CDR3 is TGTGCCAGCAGCTTGGCCGGGACAGAAAATGAAAAACTGTTTTTT.

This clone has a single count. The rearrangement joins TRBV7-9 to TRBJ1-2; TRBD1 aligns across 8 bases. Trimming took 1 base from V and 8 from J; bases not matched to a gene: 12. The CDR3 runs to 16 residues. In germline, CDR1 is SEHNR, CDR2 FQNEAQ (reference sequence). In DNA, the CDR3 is TGTGCCAGCAGCTTAGATGGGCAGGGGGCATTAGGAGGCTACACCTTC. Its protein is CASSLDGQGALGGYTF. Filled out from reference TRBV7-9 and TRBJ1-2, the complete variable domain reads DTGVSQNPRHKITKRGQNVTFRCDPISEHNRLYWYRQTLGQGPEFLTYFQNEAQLEKSRLLSDRFSAERPKGSFSTLEIQRTEQGDSAMYLCASSLDGQGALGGYTFGSGTRLTVV.

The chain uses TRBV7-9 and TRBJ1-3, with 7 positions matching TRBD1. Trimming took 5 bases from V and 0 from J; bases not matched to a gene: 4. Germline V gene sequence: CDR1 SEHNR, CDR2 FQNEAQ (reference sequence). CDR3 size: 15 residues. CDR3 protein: CASSHQGGSGNTIYF. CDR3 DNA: TGTGCCAGCAGCCACCAGGGGGGCTCTGGAAACACCATATATTTT. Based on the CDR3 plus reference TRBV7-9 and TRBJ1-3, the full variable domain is DTGVSQNPRHKITKRGQNVTFRCDPISEHNRLYWYRQTLGQGPEFLTYFQNEAQLEKSRLLSDRFSAERPKGSFSTLEIQRTEQGDSAMYLCASSHQGGSGNTIYFGEGSWLTVV.

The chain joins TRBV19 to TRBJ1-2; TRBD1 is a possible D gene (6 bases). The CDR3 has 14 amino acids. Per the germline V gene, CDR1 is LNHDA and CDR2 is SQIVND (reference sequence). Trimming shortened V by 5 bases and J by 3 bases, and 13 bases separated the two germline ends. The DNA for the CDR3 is TGTGCCAGTAGTCCGCAGGGGTTGGACTATGGCTACACCTTC. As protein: CASSPQGLDYGYTF.

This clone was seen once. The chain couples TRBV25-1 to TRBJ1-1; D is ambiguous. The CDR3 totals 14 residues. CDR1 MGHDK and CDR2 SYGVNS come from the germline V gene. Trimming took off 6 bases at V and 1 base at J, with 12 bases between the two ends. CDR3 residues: CASRKEGENTEAFF. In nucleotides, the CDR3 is TGTGCCAGCAGGAAAGAAGGAGAGAACACTGAAGCTTTCTTT.

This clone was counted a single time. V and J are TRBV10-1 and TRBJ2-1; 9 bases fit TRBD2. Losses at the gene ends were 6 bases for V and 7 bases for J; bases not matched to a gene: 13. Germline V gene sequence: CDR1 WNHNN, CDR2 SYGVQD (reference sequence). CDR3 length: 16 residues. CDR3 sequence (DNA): TGCGCCAGCAGCTTACTTAGCGGGAGAGGTCTAAATGAGCAGTTCTTC. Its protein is CASSLLSGRGLNEQFF.

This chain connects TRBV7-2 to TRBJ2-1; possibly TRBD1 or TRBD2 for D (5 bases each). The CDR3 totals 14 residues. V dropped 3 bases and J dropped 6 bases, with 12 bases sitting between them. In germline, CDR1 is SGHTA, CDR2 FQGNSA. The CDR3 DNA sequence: TGTGCCAGCAGCTTTATAGGGACCTCCAATGAGCAGTTCTTC. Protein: CASSFIGTSNEQFF.

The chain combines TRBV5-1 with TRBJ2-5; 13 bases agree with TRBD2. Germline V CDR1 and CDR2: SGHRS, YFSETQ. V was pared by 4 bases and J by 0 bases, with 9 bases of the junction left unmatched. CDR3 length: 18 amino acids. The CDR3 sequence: CASSPGTSGNLYQETQYF. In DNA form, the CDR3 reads TGCGCCAGCAGCCCTGGGACTAGCGGGAACTTGTACCAAGAGACCCAGTACTTC.

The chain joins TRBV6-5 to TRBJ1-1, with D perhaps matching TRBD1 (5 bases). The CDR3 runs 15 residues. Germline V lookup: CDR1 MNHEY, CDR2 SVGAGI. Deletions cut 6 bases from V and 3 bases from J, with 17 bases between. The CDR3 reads CASSPGTDFDTEAFF. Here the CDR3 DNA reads TGTGCCAGCAGCCCCGGGACCGATTTTGACACTGAAGCTTTCTTT.

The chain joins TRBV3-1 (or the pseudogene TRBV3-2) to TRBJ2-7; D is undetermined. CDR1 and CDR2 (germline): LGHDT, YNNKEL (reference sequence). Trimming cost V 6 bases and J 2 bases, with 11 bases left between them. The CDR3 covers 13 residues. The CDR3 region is CASSDTWTYEQYF. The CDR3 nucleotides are TGTGCCAGCAGTGACACGTGGACCTACGAGCAGTACTTC.

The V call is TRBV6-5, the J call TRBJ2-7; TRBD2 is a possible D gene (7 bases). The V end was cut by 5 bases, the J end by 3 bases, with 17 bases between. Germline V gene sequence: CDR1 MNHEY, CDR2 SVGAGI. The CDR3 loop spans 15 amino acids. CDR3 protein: CASSRQEGEGYEQYF. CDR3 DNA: TGTGCCAGCAGTCGCCAGGAGGGGGAGGGCTACGAGCAGTACTTC.

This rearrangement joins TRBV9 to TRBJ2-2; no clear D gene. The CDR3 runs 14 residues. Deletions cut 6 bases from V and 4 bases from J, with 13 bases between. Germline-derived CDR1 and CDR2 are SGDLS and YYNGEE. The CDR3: CASTPAEPTGELFF. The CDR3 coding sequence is TGTGCCAGCACCCCTGCGGAGCCCACCGGGGAGCTGTTTTTT.

The CDR3 is CASIRSGQDTQYF. The CDR3, as DNA: TGTGCCAGCATTAGGAGCGGACAAGATACGCAGTATTTT. The chain joins TRBV6-5 to TRBJ2-3; D assignment may be TRBD1 or TRBD2 (5 bases each). Germline V gene data show CDR1 as MNHEY and CDR2 as SVGAGI. V was cut by 7 bases and J by 5 bases, with 13 bases left in between. The CDR3 contains 13 residues.